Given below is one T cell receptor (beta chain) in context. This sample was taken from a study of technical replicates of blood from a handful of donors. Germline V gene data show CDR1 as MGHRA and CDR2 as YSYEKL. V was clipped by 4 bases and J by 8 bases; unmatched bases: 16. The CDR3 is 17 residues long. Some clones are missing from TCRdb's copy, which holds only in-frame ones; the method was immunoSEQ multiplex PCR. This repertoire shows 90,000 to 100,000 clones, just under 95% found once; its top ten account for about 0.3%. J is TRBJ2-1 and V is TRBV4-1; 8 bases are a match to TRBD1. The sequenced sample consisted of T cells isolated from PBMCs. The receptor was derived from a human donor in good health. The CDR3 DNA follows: TGCGCCAGCAGCCCCACCCCATCCCAGACAGGGGTGGATGAGCAGTTCTTC. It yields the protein CASSPTPSQTGVDEQFF.